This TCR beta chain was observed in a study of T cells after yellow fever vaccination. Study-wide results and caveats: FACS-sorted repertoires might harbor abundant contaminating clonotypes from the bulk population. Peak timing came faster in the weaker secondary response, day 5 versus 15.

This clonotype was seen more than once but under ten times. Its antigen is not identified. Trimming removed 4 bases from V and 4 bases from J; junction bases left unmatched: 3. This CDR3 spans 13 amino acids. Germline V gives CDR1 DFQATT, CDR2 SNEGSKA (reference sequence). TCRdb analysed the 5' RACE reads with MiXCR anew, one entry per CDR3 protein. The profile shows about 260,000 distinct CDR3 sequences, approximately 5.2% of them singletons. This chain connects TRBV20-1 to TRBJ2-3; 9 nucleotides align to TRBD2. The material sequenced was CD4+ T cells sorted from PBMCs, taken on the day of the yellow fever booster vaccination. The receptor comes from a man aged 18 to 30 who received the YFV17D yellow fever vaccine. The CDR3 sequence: CSATAGGADTQYF. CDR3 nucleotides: TGCAGTGCTACTGCGGGGGGGGCAGATACGCAGTATTTT.